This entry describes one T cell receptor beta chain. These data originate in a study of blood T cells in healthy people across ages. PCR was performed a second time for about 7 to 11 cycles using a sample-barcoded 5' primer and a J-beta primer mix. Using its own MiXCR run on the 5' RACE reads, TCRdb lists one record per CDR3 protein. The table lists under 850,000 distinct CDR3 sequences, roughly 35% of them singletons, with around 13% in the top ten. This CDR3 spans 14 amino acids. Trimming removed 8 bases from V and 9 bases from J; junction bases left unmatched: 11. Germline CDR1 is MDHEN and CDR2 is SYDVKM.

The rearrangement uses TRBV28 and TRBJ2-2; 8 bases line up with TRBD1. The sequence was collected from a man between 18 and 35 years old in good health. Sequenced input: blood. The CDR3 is CASAGQGLRWELFF. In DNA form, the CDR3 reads TGTGCCAGCGCAGGACAGGGTCTTCGTTGGGAGCTGTTTTTT. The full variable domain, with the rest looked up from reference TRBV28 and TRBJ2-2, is DVKVTQSSRYLVKRTGEKVFLECVQDMDHENMFWYRQDPGLGLRLIYFSYDVKMKEKGDIPEGYSVSREKKERFSLILESASTNQTSMYLCASAGQGLRWELFFGEGSRLTVL.